The text below deals with one T cell receptor (beta chain). The specificity of this receptor is unknown. No much larger clone exists at a distance of one base, and base qualities are not known. Libraries were prepared through 5' RACE. The data were produced on an Illumina HiSeq 2500. A second PCR of roughly 7 to 12 cycles was performed with a sample-barcoded 5' primer and a J-beta primer mix. A template-switch 5' adaptor carrying 12 random nucleotides introduced a unique molecular identifier onto each TCR beta cDNA molecule. At least 3 million CDR3-containing paired-end reads were obtained from each sample. The Mint cDNA synthesis kit, primed by a TRBC-specific oligonucleotide, was used to synthesize first-strand cDNA from all RNA. Following uracil-DNA glycosylase treatment, all cDNA underwent a first 18-cycle PCR with the universal primers M1SS and BC2_uni_R. On the study's bioinformatics: For normalization, 1 million high-quality reads, each with a distinct molecular identifier, were randomly selected from each sample. Reads with shared molecular identifiers were discarded instead of being binned into consensus sequences. MiTCR, run with a Q25 quality threshold and the strictest error-elimination algorithm, handled CDR3 identification, clonotype clustering and error correction. Lower-bound total TCR beta diversity was estimated with a nonparametric unseen species model using Euler transformation. TCRdb ran its own pipeline on the public reads, namely fastp trimming at Q25 and MiXCR clone calling, and kept in-frame beta chains. For every CDR3 protein sequence, its rows merge into one entry that carries the most common genes and DNA. The V and J calls were not made by the authors but by TCRdb's processing. This sample gives some 1.4 million distinct CDR3 sequences in total; approximately 38% of them show up just once. Clones ranked in the top ten supply 7.9% of the sample.

This sample was taken from a study of blood T cells in healthy people across ages (dated by TCRdb to 2014 to 2015). Turning to the overall study: Template switching captured roughly one uniquely barcoded TCR beta cDNA molecule per two T cells in model experiments. Age-related changes in TCR beta repertoire diversity were measured in the study by deep sequencing normalized with unique cDNA molecular identifiers. Donors were grouped into four age groups: young (average approximately 15 years), middle-aged (about 38), aged (approximately 58) and long-lived (around 80). To avoid experimental bias, donors of different ages were spread randomly across the sequencing lanes. The study analyzed two additional independent replicas of 1 million unique cDNA reads from the same blood draw for two donors, one aged 18 to 29 and one aged 80 or older. Study-level results and caveats: Conclusive comparison of naive and antigen-experienced compartments was prevented by the profiling of bulk unsorted PBMCs. Because donor CMV infection status was unknown, age-related changes in expanded clonotypes were potentially confounded. As age increased, observed TCR beta diversity per million T cells dropped in a roughly linear way, and a significant reduction was already evident by age 40. Estimates of total diversity from one million sequenced T cells were regarded as lower bounds and underestimates. Compared with the aged group, more naive CD4+ T cells, fewer expanded clones and increased TCR diversity were shown by the long-lived group, suggesting age selection. A strong correlation was found between observed TCR beta diversity and the percentage of naive T cells measured by flow cytometry.

Systemically healthy Caucasian individuals from Russia, over 30 in total and aged about 6 to 90 years, were included as donors. Around 9.9 milliliters of peripheral blood were collected from each donor into EDTA-treated Vacutainer tubes. Ficoll-Paque density-gradient centrifugation was used to isolate PBMCs, with at least 7 million per sample. Trizol reagent was used to extract total RNA from PBMCs, with at least 6 micrograms per sample. For every donor, an aliquot of PBMCs went through flow cytometry to measure the percentages of naive CD45RAhigh/CD27high T cells. There are 18 amino acids in the CDR3, from cysteine to phenylalanine inclusive. Only the CDR3 part of the read is kept: 54 bases, read in frame from the first base. Unmatched junction bases come to 14, with V trimmed by 7 bases and J by 1 base.

The sample was blood. The sequence joins TRBV12-3 or TRBV12-4 to TRBJ2-1; 9 central nucleotides agree with TRBD2. This receptor was obtained from a woman in her late teens or twenties in good health. The nucleotide sequence reads as follows: TGTGCCAGCATTGGGGCTAGCGGGAACCAGGGGTCCTACAATGAGCAGTTCTTC. Translated, it reads CASIGASGNQGSYNEQFF.